These T cell receptor beta chains were read from a single sample in a study of T cell repertoires in cytomegalovirus infection. TCRdb redid the calling of the reads with MiXCR, one entry per CDR3 protein. The sample carries some 350,000 distinct CDR3 sequences, about 35% recorded once. These TCRs' antigens remain unknown. The sample was cultured PBMCs, taken from culture after CMV antigen stimulation. Source of these receptors: a human donor in good health (CMV status not recorded). Some clones in this sample may be carry-over from other donors' samples. Both conserved end residues are part of each CDR3. Each record gives: clone size, J gene, D gene, V gene, CDR3 DNA, CDR3 protein. The D gene is left open where the match is weak. The listing skips clone size in some rows; elsewhere it reads once, few, many or a size class.

few,TRBJ2-2,-,TRBV7-2,TGTGCCAGCAGCGTTTTGAGGGAGCTGTTTTTT,CASSVLRELFF
-,TRBJ1-2,TRBD1,TRBV12-3/TRBV12-4,TGTGCCAGCACCGAGACAGGGGCGAGAAACTATGGCTACACCTTC,CASTETGARNYGYTF
-,TRBJ1-4,-,TRBV6-1,TGTGCCAACCCGGGCCCTAGAAAGAAACTGTTTTTT,CANPGPRKKLFF
few,TRBJ2-3,-,TRBV12-3/TRBV12-4,TGTGCCAGCAGTCCAGGAAGGGGTGATACGCAGTATTTT,CASSPGRGDTQYF
-,TRBJ2-5,-,TRBV6-5,TGTGCCAGCAGTTACGGCGCTGGGACCCAGTACTTC,CASSYGAGTQYF
-,TRBJ1-1,TRBD1,TRBV10-3,TGTGCCATCAGTGACTCCAGACAGGGGAGGATGAACACTGAAGCTTTCTTT,CAISDSRQGRMNTEAFF
few,TRBJ1-6,-,TRBV20-1,TGCAGTGCTATTATCGGCTCCTATAATTCACCCCTCCACTTT,CSAIIGSYNSPLHF
-,TRBJ2-3,-,TRBV30,TGTGCCTGGACTCTCGCCGGGTATTCCACAGATACGCAGTATTTT,CAWTLAGYSTDTQYF
-,TRBJ2-7,TRBD2,TRBV28,TGTGCCAGCAGTTCGGCGGGAGGCACCTACGAGCAGTACTTC,CASSSAGGTYEQYF
few,TRBJ1-4,-,TRBV7-2,TGTGCCAGCACCATGGGGGGGTATGAAAAACTGTTTTTT,CASTMGGYEKLFF
few,TRBJ2-1,TRBD2,TRBV6-2/TRBV6-3,TGTGCCAGCATTCCCCTAAGCGGGAGATACGGCAATGAGCAGTTCTTC,CASIPLSGRYGNEQFF
-,TRBJ2-4,-,TRBV12-5,TGTGCTAGTGGTTCGGACGGGGACATTCAGTACTTC,CASGSDGDIQYF
-,TRBJ2-1,-,TRBV20-1,TGCAGTGCTAGAGATTGGGGCAGGGGCTACAATGAGCAGTTCTTC,CSARDWGRGYNEQFF
-,TRBJ1-1,-,TRBV7-8,TGTGCCACCCGGACGTCGGTTGAAGCTTTCTTT,CATRTSVEAFF
-,TRBJ2-5,TRBD2,TRBV19,TGTGCCAGTAGGGTAGCGGGAAGCCCCCAAGAGACCCAGTACTTC,CASRVAGSPQETQYF
-,TRBJ2-1,TRBD2,TRBV12-3/TRBV12-4,TGTGCCAGCAGTATTAGCGGGAGGCTCTTGTACGTTAATGAGCAGTTCTTC,CASSISGRLLYVNEQFF
few,TRBJ1-1,-,TRBV2,TGTGCCAGCAGTGAATGGGAGGGGAGAGGCACTGAAGCTTTCTTT,CASSEWEGRGTEAFF
-,TRBJ1-2,-,TRBV28,TGTGCCAGTCTCCCGGGGGGAGCCTATGGCTACACCTTC,CASLPGGAYGYTF
-,TRBJ2-3,TRBD2,TRBV6-5,TGTGCCAGCAGTGATTCTAGCGGGGCTAGCACAGATACGCAGTATTTT,CASSDSSGASTDTQYF
-,TRBJ2-3,-,TRBV5-4,TGTGCCAGCAGCTTGAAAGCGGGGTGGGGGCGGGCTAGCACAGATACGCAGTATTTT,CASSLKAGWGRASTDTQYF
few,TRBJ1-1,-,TRBV20-1,TGCAGTGCCACGCCGCTCGACAGGAACACTGAAGCTTTCTTT,CSATPLDRNTEAFF
-,TRBJ2-7,-,TRBV5-5,TGTGCCAGCAGATTCCGTGGAGTTAGCTCCTACGAGCAGTACTTC,CASRFRGVSSYEQYF
-,TRBJ2-1,-,TRBV7-2,TGTGCCAGCAGCCCGGGCGGTCAGGAGCAGTTCTTC,CASSPGGQEQFF
-,TRBJ1-2,-,TRBV28,TGTGCCAGCAGAGTGGTCGGTATCTATGGCTACACCTTC,CASRVVGIYGYTF
few,TRBJ2-2,TRBD1,TRBV7-2,TGTGCCAGCAGCCCGGACAGGGACACCGGGGAGCTGTTTTTT,CASSPDRDTGELFF
few,TRBJ2-7,-,TRBV7-9,TGTGCCAGCAGACCGGACAGCCCCTACGAGCAGTACTTC,CASRPDSPYEQYF
many,TRBJ1-5,-,TRBV12-3/TRBV12-4,TGTGCCAGCAGTCCCGGGACGGGGTCGCCCAATCAGCCCCAGCATTTT,CASSPGTGSPNQPQHF
-,TRBJ2-7,TRBD1,TRBV28,TGTGCCAGCAGCCCATGGACAGGCAGCTCCTACGAGCAGTACTTC,CASSPWTGSSYEQYF
-,TRBJ1-2,-,TRBV12-3/TRBV12-4,TGTGCCAGCAGCCAAGGGGCCCTTAACTATGGCTACACCTTC,CASSQGALNYGYTF
few,TRBJ2-3,-,TRBV7-8,TGTGCCAGCAGCCCTAGGATGGGAGATACGCAGTATTTT,CASSPRMGDTQYF
-,TRBJ1-2,-,TRBV5-4,TGTGCCAGCAGCCCCGGGGGAGGGGCCCCTTCCTATGGCTACACCTTC,CASSPGGGAPSYGYTF
few,TRBJ1-1,-,TRBV20-1,TGCAGTGCTAGAGGCACTGCTTGGGGCACTGAAGCTTTCTTT,CSARGTAWGTEAFF
-,TRBJ1-5,-,TRBV6-1,TGTGCCAGCAGTGATAGGACCCGTCAGCCCCAGCATTTT,CASSDRTRQPQHF
many,TRBJ2-1,TRBD2,TRBV11-3,TGTGCCAGCAGCTTAGATCAAGGGGGGACTAGCGGCCCCAATGAGCAGTTCTTC,CASSLDQGGTSGPNEQFF
-,TRBJ2-7,TRBD1,TRBV11-2,TGTGCCAGCAGCTTCCTCGCCCGACGATCCGGGACAGGGGACGAGCAGTACTTC,CASSFLARRSGTGDEQYF
few,TRBJ2-6,-,TRBV5-1,TGCGCCAGCAGCTTGGATGGGGCTGCTGGGGCCAACGTCCTGACTTTC,CASSLDGAAGANVLTF
-,TRBJ2-3,-,TRBV10-2,TGCGCCAGCAGTGATGGGGCTACGCAGTATTTT,CASSDGATQYF
-,TRBJ1-1,TRBD1,TRBV9,TGTGCCAGCAGCCCTTGGACAGGTGAAGCTTTCTTT,CASSPWTGEAFF
-,TRBJ1-6,-,TRBV6-6,TGTGCCAGCATAGGGCAGGGAAATTCACCCCTCCACTTT,CASIGQGNSPLHF
-,TRBJ2-1,TRBD2,TRBV6-2/TRBV6-3,TGTGCCACCCACCGATGGGCTAGCGGAAGAGAGGGGCAGTTCTTC,CATHRWASGREGQFF
-,TRBJ1-6,-,TRBV6-2/TRBV6-3,TGTGCCAGCAGTTACGACAGTCCCAGAAATTCACCCCTCCACTTT,CASSYDSPRNSPLHF